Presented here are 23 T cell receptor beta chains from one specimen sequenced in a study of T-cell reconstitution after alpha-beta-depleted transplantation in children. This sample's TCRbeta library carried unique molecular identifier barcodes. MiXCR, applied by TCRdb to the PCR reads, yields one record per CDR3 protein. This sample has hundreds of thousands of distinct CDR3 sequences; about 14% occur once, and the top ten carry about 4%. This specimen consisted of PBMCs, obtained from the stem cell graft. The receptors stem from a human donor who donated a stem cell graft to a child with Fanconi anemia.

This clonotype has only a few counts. The CDR3: CATSRGGGPQETQYF. The CDR3 DNA follows: TGTGCCACCAGCAGAGGAGGGGGACCCCAAGAGACCCAGTACTTC. This chain uses TRBV15 with TRBJ2-5; D possibly corresponds to TRBD1 (6 bases). The germline V gene encodes CDR1 LNHNV and CDR2 YYDKDF (reference sequence). V was trimmed by 1 base and J by 1 base, leaving 10 bases between them. The CDR3 has 15 amino acids.

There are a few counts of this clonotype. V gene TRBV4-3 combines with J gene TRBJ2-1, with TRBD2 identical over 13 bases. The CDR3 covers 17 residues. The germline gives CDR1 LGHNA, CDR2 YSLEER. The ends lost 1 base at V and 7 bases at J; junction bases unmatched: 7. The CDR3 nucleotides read TGCGCCAGCAGCCAAGGGACTAGCGGGGGCGGGGTGAATGAGCAGTTCTTC. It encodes CASSQGTSGGGVNEQFF.

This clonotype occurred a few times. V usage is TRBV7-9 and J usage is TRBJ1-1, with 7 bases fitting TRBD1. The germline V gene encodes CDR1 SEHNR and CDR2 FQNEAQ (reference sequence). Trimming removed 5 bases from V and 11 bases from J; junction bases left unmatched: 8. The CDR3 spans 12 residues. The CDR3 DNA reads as TGTGCCAGCAGCAGGTTGGACAGGCTGGCTTTCTTT. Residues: CASSRLDRLAFF.

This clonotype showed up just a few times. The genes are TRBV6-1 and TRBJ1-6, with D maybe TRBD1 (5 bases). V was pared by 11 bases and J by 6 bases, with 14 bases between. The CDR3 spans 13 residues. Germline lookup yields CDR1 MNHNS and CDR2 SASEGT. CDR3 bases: TGTGCCGGTGGAGGGACGGCTAATTCACCCCTCCACTTT. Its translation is CAGGGTANSPLHF.

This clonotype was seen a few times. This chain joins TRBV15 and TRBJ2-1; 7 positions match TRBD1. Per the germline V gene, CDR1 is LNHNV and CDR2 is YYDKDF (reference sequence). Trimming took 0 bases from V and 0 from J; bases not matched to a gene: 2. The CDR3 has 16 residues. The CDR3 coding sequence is TGTGCCACCAGCAGAGAAACAGGGGTCTCCTACAATGAGCAGTTCTTC. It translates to CATSRETGVSYNEQFF.

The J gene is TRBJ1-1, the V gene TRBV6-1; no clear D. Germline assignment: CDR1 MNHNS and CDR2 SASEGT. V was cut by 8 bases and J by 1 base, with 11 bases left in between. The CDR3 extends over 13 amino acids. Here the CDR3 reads CASCPGSNTEAFF. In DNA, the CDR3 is TGTGCCAGCTGTCCGGGATCGAACACTGAAGCTTTCTTT.

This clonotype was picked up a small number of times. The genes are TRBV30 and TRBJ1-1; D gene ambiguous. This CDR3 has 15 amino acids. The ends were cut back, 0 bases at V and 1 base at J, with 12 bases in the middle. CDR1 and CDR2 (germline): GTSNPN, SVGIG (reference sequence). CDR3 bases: TGTGCCTGGAGTGTTTTCGTAGGCCAGAACACTGAAGCTTTCTTT. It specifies CAWSVFVGQNTEAFF.

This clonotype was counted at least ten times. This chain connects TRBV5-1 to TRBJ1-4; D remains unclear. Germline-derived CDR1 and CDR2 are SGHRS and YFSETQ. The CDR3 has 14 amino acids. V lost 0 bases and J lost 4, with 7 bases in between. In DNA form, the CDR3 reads TGCGCCAGCAGCTTGGGGTTCAGTAATGAAAAACTGTTTTTT. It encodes CASSLGFSNEKLFF.

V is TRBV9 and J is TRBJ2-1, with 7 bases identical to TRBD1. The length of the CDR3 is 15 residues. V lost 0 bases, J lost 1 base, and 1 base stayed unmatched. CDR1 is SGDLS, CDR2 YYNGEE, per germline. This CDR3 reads CASSVAGGSYNEQFF. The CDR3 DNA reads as TGTGCCAGCAGCGTAGCAGGGGGTTCCTACAATGAGCAGTTCTTC.

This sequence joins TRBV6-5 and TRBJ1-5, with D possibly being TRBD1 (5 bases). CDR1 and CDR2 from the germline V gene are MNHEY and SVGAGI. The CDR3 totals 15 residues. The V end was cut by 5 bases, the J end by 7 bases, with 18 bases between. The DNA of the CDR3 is TGTGCCAGCAGTAGGGGTGGCGGTCCCGAACAGCCCCAGCATTTT. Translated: CASSRGGGPEQPQHF.

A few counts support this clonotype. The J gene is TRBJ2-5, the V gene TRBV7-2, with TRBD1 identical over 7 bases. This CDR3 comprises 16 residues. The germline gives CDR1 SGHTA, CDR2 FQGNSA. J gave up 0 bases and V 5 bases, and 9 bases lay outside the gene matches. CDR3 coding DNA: TGTGCCAGCAGCCCTTACGGGACAGATTACCAAGAGACCCAGTACTTC. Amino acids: CASSPYGTDYQETQYF.

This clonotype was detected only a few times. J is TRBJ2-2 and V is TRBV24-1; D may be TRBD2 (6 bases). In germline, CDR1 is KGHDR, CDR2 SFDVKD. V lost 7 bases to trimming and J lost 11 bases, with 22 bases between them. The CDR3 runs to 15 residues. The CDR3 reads CATSKAGRLFSELFF. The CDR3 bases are TGTGCCACCAGCAAGGCGGGACGCCTGTTTTCTGAGCTGTTTTTT.

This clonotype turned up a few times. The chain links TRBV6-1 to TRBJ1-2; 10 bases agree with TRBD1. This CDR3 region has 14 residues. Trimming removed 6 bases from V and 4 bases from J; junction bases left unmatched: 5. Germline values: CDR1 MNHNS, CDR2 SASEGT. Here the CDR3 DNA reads TGTGCCAGCAGCCGGCGGACAGGGGGCTATGGCTACACCTTC. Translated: CASSRRTGGYGYTF.

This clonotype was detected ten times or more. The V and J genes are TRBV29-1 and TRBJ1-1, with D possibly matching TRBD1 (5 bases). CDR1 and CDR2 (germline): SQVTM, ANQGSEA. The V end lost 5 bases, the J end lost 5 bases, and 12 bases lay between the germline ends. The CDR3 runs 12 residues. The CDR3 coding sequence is TGCAGCGTTCAAACGGGGCTAACTGAAGCTTTCTTT. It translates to CSVQTGLTEAFF.

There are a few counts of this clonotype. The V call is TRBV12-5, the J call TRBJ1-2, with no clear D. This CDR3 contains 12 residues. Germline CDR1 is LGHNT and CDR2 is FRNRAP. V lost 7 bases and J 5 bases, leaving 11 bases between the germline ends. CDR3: CASEGLAYGYTF. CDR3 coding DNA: TGTGCTAGTGAGGGATTGGCTTATGGCTACACCTTC.

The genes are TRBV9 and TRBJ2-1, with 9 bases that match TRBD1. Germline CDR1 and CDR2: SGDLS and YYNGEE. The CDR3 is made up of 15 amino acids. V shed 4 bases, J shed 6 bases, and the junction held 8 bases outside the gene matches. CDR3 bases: TGTGCCAGCAGCTTGGGGACAGGGTTTACCAATGAGCAGTTCTTC. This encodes CASSLGTGFTNEQFF.

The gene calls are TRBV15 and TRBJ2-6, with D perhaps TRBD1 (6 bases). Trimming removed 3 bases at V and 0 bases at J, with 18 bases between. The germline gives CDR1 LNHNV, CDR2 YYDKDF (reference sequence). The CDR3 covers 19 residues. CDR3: CATSSFPRTASSGANVLTF. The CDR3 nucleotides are TGTGCCACCAGCAGTTTTCCTCGGACAGCCTCCTCTGGGGCCAACGTCCTGACTTTC.

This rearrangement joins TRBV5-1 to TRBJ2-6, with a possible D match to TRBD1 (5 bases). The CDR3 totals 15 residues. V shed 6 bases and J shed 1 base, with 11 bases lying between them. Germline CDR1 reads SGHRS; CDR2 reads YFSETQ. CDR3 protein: CASTIQGSGANVLTF. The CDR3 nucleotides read TGCGCCAGCACCATCCAGGGTTCTGGGGCCAACGTCCTGACTTTC.

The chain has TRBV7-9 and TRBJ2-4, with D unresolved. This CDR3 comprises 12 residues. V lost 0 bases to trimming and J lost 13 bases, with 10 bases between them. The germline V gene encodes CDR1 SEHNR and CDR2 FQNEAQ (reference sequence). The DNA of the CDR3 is TGTGCCAGCAGCTTAGCGGCTACTCAACAGTACTTC. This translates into CASSLAATQQYF.

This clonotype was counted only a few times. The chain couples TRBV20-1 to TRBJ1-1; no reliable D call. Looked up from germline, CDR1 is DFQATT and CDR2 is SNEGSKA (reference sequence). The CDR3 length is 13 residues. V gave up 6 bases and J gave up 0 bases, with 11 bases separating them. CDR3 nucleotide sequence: TGCAGTGCGCGAGGACTCATGAACACTGAAGCTTTCTTT. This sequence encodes CSARGLMNTEAFF.

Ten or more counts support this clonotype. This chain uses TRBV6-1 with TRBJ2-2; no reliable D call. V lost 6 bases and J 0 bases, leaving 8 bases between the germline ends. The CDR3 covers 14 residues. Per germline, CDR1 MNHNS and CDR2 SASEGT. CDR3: CASSPTANTGELFF. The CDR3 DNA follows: TGTGCCAGCAGCCCTACCGCGAACACCGGGGAGCTGTTTTTT.

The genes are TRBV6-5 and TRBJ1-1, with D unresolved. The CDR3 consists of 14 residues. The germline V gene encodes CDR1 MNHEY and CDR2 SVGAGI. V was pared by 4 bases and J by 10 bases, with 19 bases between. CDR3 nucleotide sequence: TGTGCCAGCAGTTCTAATATTCCCCGGGGAGTAGCTTTCTTT. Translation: CASSSNIPRGVAFF.

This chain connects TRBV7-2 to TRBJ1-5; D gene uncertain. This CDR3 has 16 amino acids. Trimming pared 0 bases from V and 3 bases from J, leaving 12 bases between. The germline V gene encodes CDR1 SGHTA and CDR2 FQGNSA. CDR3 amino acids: CASSLAGGRNNQPQHF. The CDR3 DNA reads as TGTGCCAGCAGCTTAGCGGGCGGACGGAACAATCAGCCCCAGCATTTT.